The 9 T cell receptor beta chains presented below share a single source sample, sequenced in a study of blood T cell repertoires in COVID-19. Profiling relied on immunoSEQ multiplex PCR, and the TCRdb table lists in-frame clones only, not all of them. This table holds approximately 260,000 clones, around 86% found once. Specimen: peripheral blood. These receptors were obtained from a man aged 45-65 years with acute or convalescent COVID-19.

This clone was recorded only once. The chain combines TRBV4-1 with TRBJ2-1; no clear D. From germline, CDR1 is MGHRA and CDR2 YSYEKL. Trimming cost V 4 bases and J 2 bases, with 12 bases left between them. This CDR3 region has 15 residues. CDR3 in amino acids: CASSPSVSPYNEQFF. The CDR3 DNA is TGCGCCAGCAGCCCCTCGGTTAGCCCCTACAATGAGCAGTTCTTC.

V usage is TRBV6-1 and J usage is TRBJ2-2; a possible D gene is TRBD1 (6 bases). The V and J ends lost 1 base and 2 bases respectively, with 14 bases between them. The CDR3 is 17 amino acids. Germline loops: CDR1 MNHNS, CDR2 SASEGT. The CDR3 is CASSEEPGHPNTGELFF. The CDR3 DNA follows: TGTGCCAGCAGTGAAGAACCGGGACACCCCAACACCGGGGAGCTGTTTTTT.

This chain uses TRBV6-1 with TRBJ1-1; the match to TRBD1 covers 9 bases. J was trimmed by 1 base and V by 4 bases; bases with no gene match: 4. The CDR3 length is 15 residues. Germline V gene lookup returns CDR1 MNHNS and CDR2 SASEGT. Here the CDR3 DNA reads TGTGCCAGCAGTGCCTACAGGGGGCCGAACACTGAAGCTTTCTTT. This encodes CASSAYRGPNTEAFF.

The J gene is TRBJ2-3, the V gene TRBV5-1; D is possibly TRBD2 (6 bases). V was cut by 3 bases and J by 4 bases, with 12 bases left in between. Germline CDR1 SGHRS, CDR2 YFSETQ. The CDR3 covers 14 residues. The CDR3 DNA reads TGCGCCAGCAGCTCAGGGTGGGGGGCAGATACGCAGTATTTT. Amino acids: CASSSGWGADTQYF.

The DNA for the CDR3 is TGTGCCAGTAATCCAGGGCTGGGCGGGGAGCTGTTTTTT. Its protein is CASNPGLGGELFF. V usage is TRBV19 and J usage is TRBJ2-2; D might be TRBD1 (5 bases). This CDR3 comprises 13 residues. V dropped 7 bases and J dropped 7 bases, with 13 bases sitting between them. The germline V gene has CDR1 LNHDA and CDR2 SQIVND (reference sequence). Full variable domain (missing parts from reference TRBV19 and TRBJ2-2): DGGITQSPKYLFRKEGQNVTLSCEQNLNHDAMYWYRQDPGQGLRLIYYSQIVNDFQKGDIAEGYSVSREKKESFPLTVTSAQKNPTAFYLCASNPGLGGELFFGEGSRLTVL.

The chain employs TRBV27 and TRBJ2-5; 7 bases match TRBD2. The CDR3 extends over 15 amino acids. V lost 7 bases, J lost 1 base, and 9 bases stayed unmatched. CDR1 and CDR2 (germline): MNHEY, SMNVEV (reference sequence). Here the CDR3 reads CASTQSGKGQETQYF. The CDR3 region has the DNA TGTGCCAGCACTCAAAGCGGGAAAGGCCAAGAGACCCAGTACTTC.

In DNA, the CDR3 is TGTGCCAGCAGCTCTGGGGGCAACAATGAGCAGTTCTTC. As protein: CASSSGGNNEQFF. This chain uses TRBV11-2 with TRBJ2-1, with D perhaps TRBD1 (6 bases). This CDR3 is 13 amino acids long. Trimming removed 4 bases from V and 5 bases from J, with 9 bases in between. Germline V gives CDR1 SGHAT, CDR2 FQNNGV.

This clone was detected many times. The V and J genes are TRBV6-6 and TRBJ1-4; D is perhaps TRBD1 (5 bases). Trimming left V 9 bases short and J 7 bases short, with 15 bases between. The germline V gene encodes CDR1 MNHNY and CDR2 SVGAGI (reference sequence). The CDR3 runs to 13 residues. CDR3 nucleotides: TGTGCCAGTCGGGACGGGGGAATTGAAAAACTGTTTTTT. It is translated as CASRDGGIEKLFF.

The V gene is TRBV7-9, the J gene TRBJ1-6, with TRBD1 matching 7 bases. Germline V gene sequence: CDR1 SEHNR, CDR2 FQNEAQ (reference sequence). Trimming removed 5 bases from V and 2 bases from J; junction bases left unmatched: 9. The CDR3 is 17 amino acids. DNA of the CDR3: TGTGCCAGCAGCACGGGACAGTGGGGCGCCTATAATTCACCCCTCCACTTT. Residues: CASSTGQWGAYNSPLHF.